Each of the 17 T cell receptor beta chains below was sequenced from the same sample in a study of T-cell reconstitution after alpha-beta-depleted transplantation in children. This sample's TCRbeta library carried unique molecular identifier barcodes. TCRdb redid the calling of the PCR reads with MiXCR, one entry per CDR3 protein. The sample shows 350,000 to 500,000 distinct CDR3 sequences, around two fifths of them seen only once. The starting material was PBMCs, obtained before TCRalphabeta/CD19-depleted stem cell transplant. The receptors were sampled from a girl aged 2 to 10 with aplastic anemia, due to receive a stem cell transplant.

The V call is TRBV12-3 or TRBV12-4, the J call TRBJ1-5; D call uncertain. The CDR3 contains 15 residues. Trimming removed 7 bases from V and 8 bases from J, with 21 bases in between. In DNA, the CDR3 is TGTGCCAGCACCATAGGAGGAACGGGCCGTGAGCCCCAGCATTTT. It codes for CASTIGGTGREPQHF.

The table lists this clonotype with many counts. The chain has TRBV5-6 and TRBJ2-7, with D uncertain. This CDR3 region has 14 residues. The V end lost 0 bases, the J end lost 2 bases, and 9 bases lay between the germline ends. Germline V gives CDR1 SGHDT, CDR2 YYEEEE. The CDR3 is CASSLGSGAYEQYF. CDR3 DNA: TGTGCCAGCAGCTTGGGTTCCGGAGCCTACGAGCAGTACTTC.

The CDR3 spells CASSLSVASGGETQYF. The DNA for the CDR3 is TGTGCCAGCAGTTTATCCGTGGCTAGCGGGGGAGAGACCCAGTACTTC. The chain combines TRBV27 with TRBJ2-5; 10 bases align to TRBD2. The CDR3 consists of 16 residues. Per the germline V gene, CDR1 is MNHEY and CDR2 is SMNVEV (reference sequence). V shed 0 bases and J 4 bases; nucleotides not matched to a gene: 5.

V and J are TRBV11-2 and TRBJ2-3; D perhaps matches TRBD2 (6 bases). Deletions cut 5 bases from V and 3 bases from J, with 15 bases between. The CDR3 sequence is 15 residues long. Germline lookup yields CDR1 SGHAT and CDR2 FQNNGV. Here the CDR3 reads CASSVRLVGTDTQYF. CDR3 bases: TGTGCCAGCAGCGTCCGACTAGTCGGGACAGATACGCAGTATTTT. Full variable domain (remainder filled in from reference TRBV11-2 and TRBJ2-3): EAGVAQSPRYKIIEKRQSVAFWCNPISGHATLYWYQQILGQGPKLLIQFQNNGVVDDSQLPKDRFSAERLKGVDSTLKIQPAKLEDSAVYLCASSVRLVGTDTQYFGPGTRLTVL.

This clonotype appeared many times. V is TRBV6-5 and J is TRBJ2-7; the D is unclear. Trimming took off 0 bases at V and 6 bases at J, with 18 bases between the two ends. The CDR3 sequence is 16 residues long. CDR1 and CDR2 (germline): MNHEY, SVGAGI. CDR3 nucleotides: TGTGCCAGCAGTTACTCGGTGGGCGCATTGGAAAGCGAGCAGTACTTC. Its translation: CASSYSVGALESEQYF.

This clonotype was detected ten times or more. The chain joins TRBV9 to TRBJ2-3; maybe TRBD2 (6 bases). Per germline, CDR1 SGDLS and CDR2 YYNGEE. This CDR3 spans 16 amino acids. With 0 bases removed from V and 3 bases from J, the gap between germline ends came to 14 bases. CDR3 region: CASSVEGGNKTDTQYF. The DNA for the CDR3 is TGTGCCAGCAGCGTAGAAGGCGGGAACAAGACAGATACGCAGTATTTT.

This chain joins TRBV30 and TRBJ1-5; D gene ambiguous. V lost 0 bases and J 6 bases, leaving 9 bases between the germline ends. Germline lookup yields CDR1 GTSNPN and CDR2 SVGIG (reference sequence). This CDR3 spans 13 amino acids. CDR3 protein: CAWSVVATQPQHF. The CDR3 nucleotides are TGTGCCTGGAGTGTAGTGGCAACTCAGCCCCAGCATTTT.

This clonotype was seen more than once but under ten times. V gene TRBV28 combines with J gene TRBJ2-3; 8 bases align to TRBD2. Per the germline V gene, CDR1 is MDHEN and CDR2 is SYDVKM. CDR3 length: 16 residues. V gave up 3 bases and J gave up 2 bases; unmatched junction bases: 7. In DNA form, the CDR3 reads TGTGCCAGCAGTTTCGTGGGACTAGGAGTCACAGATACGCAGTATTTT. It codes for CASSFVGLGVTDTQYF.

This clonotype came up many times. The chain recombines TRBV29-1 with TRBJ1-2; 8 bases fit TRBD1. Germline CDR1 and CDR2: SQVTM and ANQGSEA. The V gene end was trimmed by 4 bases and the J gene end by 8 bases; junction bases not matched to a gene: 9. The CDR3 extends over 13 amino acids. CDR3 bases: TGCAGCGTTGTGCGCCAGGGGGCGGGCGGCTACACCTTC. Its translation: CSVVRQGAGGYTF.

Note on this clonotype: Sequence at one end of the junction differs from germline and may be a read error. The V and J genes are TRBV4-1 and TRBJ1-5, with 7 bases aligning to TRBD1. Germline V gene data show CDR1 as MGHRA and CDR2 as YSYEKL. The CDR3 has 15 amino acids. The CDR3 reads CASGQDGDRNQPQHF. In nucleotides, the CDR3 is TGCGCCAGCGGCCAAGATGGGGACAGAAATCAGCCCCAGCATTTT.

This clonotype appeared many times. This sequence joins TRBV5-1 and TRBJ1-2, with a possible D match to TRBD1 (5 bases). CDR3 size: 13 residues. With 4 bases removed from V and 8 bases from J, the gap between germline ends came to 15 bases. Germline assignment: CDR1 SGHRS and CDR2 YFSETQ. The CDR3 nucleotides read TGCGCCAGCAGCACGGATGGCGGGGGAGGCTACACCTTC. Its protein is CASSTDGGGGYTF.

This clonotype was counted at least ten times. CDR3 in amino acids: CSLSYPSGKRDTQYF. CDR3 sequence (DNA): TGCAGTCTTTCATACCCTAGCGGGAAGAGAGATACGCAGTATTTT. The V and J genes are TRBV20-1 and TRBJ2-3; 9 bases agree with TRBD2. Germline lookup yields CDR1 DFQATT and CDR2 SNEGSKA (reference sequence). The trim removed 8 bases at V and 5 bases at J, leaving 14 bases unmatched. The CDR3 is made up of 15 amino acids.

A word on this clonotype: A single base separates this from a much larger clone, so it may be a read error. The rearrangement uses TRBV2 and TRBJ2-5, with 9 bases that match TRBD2. The CDR3 is 18 amino acids. In germline, CDR1 is SNHLY, CDR2 FYNNEI. Trimming cost V 4 bases and J 7 bases; bases outside gene matches: 19. The CDR3 sequence is CASSAPAGGPGRAGTQYF. DNA for the CDR3: TGTGCCAGCAGTGCCCCAGCGGGAGGTCCTGGCCGCGCAGGGACCCAGTACTTC.

This clonotype was counted only a few times. The J gene is TRBJ2-3, the V gene TRBV6-1; D is undetermined. Deletions cut 6 bases from V and 2 bases from J, with 15 bases between. The CDR3 loop spans 15 amino acids. Germline loops: CDR1 MNHNS, CDR2 SASEGT. In DNA, the CDR3 is TGTGCCAGCAGAACCGGGCCAGCCTTCACAGATACGCAGTATTTT. Protein product: CASRTGPAFTDTQYF.

This clonotype appeared a few times. The chain is built from TRBV6-5 and TRBJ2-7; D is ambiguous. In germline, CDR1 is MNHEY, CDR2 SVGAGI. The CDR3 is made up of 14 amino acids. The V gene lost 0 bases and the J gene lost 3 bases, with 9 bases spanning the gap. The CDR3 protein is CASSYSRLRYEQYF. Here the CDR3 DNA reads TGTGCCAGCAGTTACTCGAGGTTACGCTACGAGCAGTACTTC.

This clonotype has a handful of counts. The CDR3 is CASSSLAGGIGYEQYF. CDR3 DNA sequence: TGTGCCAGCAGCTCGCTAGCGGGAGGGATTGGCTACGAGCAGTACTTC. This chain links TRBV7-2 with TRBJ2-7, with 12 bases identical to TRBD2. CDR1 and CDR2 from the germline V gene are SGHTA and FQGNSA. Trimming took 4 bases from V and 3 from J; bases not matched to a gene: 7. This CDR3 is 16 amino acids long.

The rearrangement joins TRBV6-1 to TRBJ2-1, with TRBD2 matching over 9 bases. Germline V CDR1 and CDR2: MNHNS, SASEGT. The CDR3 totals 14 residues. V shed 6 bases, J shed 5 bases, and the junction held 5 bases outside the gene matches. The CDR3 sequence: CASRMTSGDNEQFF. As DNA, the CDR3 is TGTGCCAGCAGAATGACTAGCGGAGACAATGAGCAGTTCTTC.